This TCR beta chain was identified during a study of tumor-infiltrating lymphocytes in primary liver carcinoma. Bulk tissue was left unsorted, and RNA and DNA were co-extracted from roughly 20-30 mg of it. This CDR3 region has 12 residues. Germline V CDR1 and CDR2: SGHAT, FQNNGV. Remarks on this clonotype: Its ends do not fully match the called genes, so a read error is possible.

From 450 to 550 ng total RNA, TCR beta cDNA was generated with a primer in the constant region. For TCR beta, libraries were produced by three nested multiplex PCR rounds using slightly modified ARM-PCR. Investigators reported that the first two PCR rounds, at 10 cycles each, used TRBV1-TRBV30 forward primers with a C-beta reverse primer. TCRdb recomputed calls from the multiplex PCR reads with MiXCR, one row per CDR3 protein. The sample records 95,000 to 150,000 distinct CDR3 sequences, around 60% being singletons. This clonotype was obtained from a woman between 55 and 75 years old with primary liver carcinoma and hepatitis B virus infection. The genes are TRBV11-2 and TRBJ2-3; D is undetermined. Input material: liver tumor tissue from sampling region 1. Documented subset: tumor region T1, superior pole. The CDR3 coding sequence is TGTGCCAGCTGCTTTGTTGAGGATACGCAGTATTTC. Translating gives CASCFVEDTQYF.